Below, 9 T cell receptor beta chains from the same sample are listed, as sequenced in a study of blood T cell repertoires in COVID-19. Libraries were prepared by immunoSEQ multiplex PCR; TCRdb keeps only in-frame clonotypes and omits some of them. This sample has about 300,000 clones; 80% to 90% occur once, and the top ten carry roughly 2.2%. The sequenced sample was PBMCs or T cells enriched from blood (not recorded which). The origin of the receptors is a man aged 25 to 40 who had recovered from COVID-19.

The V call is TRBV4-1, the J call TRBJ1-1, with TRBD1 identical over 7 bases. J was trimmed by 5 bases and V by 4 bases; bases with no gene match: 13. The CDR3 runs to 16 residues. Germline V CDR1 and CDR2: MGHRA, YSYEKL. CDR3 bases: TGCGCCAGCAGCCTAGTGACCTCCCAGGGGGGTACTGAAGCTTTCTTT. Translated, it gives CASSLVTSQGGTEAFF.

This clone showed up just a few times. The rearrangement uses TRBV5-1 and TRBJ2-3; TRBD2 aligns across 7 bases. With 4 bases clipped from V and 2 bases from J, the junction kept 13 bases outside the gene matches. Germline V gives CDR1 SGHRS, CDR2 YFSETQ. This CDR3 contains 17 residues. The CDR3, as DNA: TGCGCCAGCAGCCAAACCACCGGGACTATAAACACAGATACGCAGTATTTT. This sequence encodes CASSQTTGTINTDTQYF.

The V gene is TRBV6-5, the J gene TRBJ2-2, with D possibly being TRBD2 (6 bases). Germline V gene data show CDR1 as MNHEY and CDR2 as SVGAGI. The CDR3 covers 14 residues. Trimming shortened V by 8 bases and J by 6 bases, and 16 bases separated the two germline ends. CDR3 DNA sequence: TGTGCCAGCGGCCAGGGAGGTCCGTCCGGGGAGCTGTTTTTT. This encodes CASGQGGPSGELFF.

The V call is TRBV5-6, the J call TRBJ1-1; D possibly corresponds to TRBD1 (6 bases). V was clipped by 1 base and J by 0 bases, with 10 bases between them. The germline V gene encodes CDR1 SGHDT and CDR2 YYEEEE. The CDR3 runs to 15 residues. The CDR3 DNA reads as TGTGCCAGCAGCTTGAAAGGGGGATTGAACACTGAAGCTTTCTTT. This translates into CASSLKGGLNTEAFF.

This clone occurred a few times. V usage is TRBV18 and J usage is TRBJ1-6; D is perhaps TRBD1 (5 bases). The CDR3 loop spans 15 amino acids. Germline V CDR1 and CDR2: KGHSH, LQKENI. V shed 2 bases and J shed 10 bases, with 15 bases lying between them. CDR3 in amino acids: CASSPTGGERSPLHF. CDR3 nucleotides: TGTGCCAGCTCACCAACCGGGGGAGAGCGGTCACCCCTCCACTTT.

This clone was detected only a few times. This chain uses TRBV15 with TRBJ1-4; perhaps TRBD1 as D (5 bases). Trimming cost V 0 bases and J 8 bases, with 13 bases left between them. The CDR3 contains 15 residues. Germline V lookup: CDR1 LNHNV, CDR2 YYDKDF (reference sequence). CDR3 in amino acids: CATSREKQGSEKLFF. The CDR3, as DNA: TGTGCCACCAGCAGAGAAAAGCAGGGAAGCGAAAAACTGTTTTTT.

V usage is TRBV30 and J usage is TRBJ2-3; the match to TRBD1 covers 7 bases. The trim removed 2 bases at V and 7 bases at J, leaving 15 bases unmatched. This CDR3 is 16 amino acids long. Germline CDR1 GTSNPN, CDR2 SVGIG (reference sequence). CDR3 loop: CAWSHSFGTAVYTQYF. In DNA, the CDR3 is TGTGCCTGGAGTCACTCCTTCGGGACAGCGGTATATACGCAGTATTTT.

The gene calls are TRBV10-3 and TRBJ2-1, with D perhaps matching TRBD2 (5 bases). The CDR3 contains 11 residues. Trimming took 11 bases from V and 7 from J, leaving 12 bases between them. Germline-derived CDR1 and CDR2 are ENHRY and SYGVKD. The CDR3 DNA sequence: TGTGCCTCCCACGAGCGGAATGAGCAGTTCTTC. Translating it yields CASHERNEQFF.

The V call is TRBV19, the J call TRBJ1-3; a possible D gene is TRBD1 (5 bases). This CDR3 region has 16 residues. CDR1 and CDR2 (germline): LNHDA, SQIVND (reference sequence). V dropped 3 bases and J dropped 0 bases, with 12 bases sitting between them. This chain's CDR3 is CASSIRGASSGNTIYF. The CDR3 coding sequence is TGTGCCAGTAGTATTCGCGGGGCGAGCTCTGGAAACACCATATATTTT.